The rows below give T cell receptor beta chains drawn from one sample of a study of T-cell reconstitution after alpha-beta-depleted transplantation in children. A single record per CDR3 protein comes from TCRdb applying MiXCR to the PCR reads. The sample has around 680,000 distinct CDR3 sequences, 15% to 20% seen once. The material was PBMCs from the stem cell graft donor, obtained from the stem cell graft. Source of these receptors: a human donor who donated a stem cell graft to a child with acute myeloid leukemia. The CDR3 runs from the conserved cysteine through the conserved F or W. A D gene is named only where the DNA matches it firmly. Rows give clone size only sometimes, using once, few, many, or a class for an expanded clone.

d_gene,abundance,v_gene,j_gene,len,CDR3nt,CDR3aa
TRBD2,.,TRBV7-2,TRBJ2-1,16,TGTGCCAGCAGCTTATTGGGACTAGCGGATTACAATGAGCAGTTCTTC,CASSLLGLADYNEQFF
.,.,TRBV29-1,TRBJ1-1,11,TGCAGCGTTGGATGGGGTACTGAAGCTTTCTTT,CSVGWGTEAFF
.,many,TRBV29-1,TRBJ2-1,12,TGCAGCGTCGATGGGGGAATCAATGAGCAGTTCTTC,CSVDGGINEQFF
TRBD1,many,TRBV12-3/TRBV12-4,TRBJ1-3,17,TGTGCCAGCAGTCCTAACAGGGGTGTAAGCTCTGGAAACACCATATATTTT,CASSPNRGVSSGNTIYF
TRBD1,many,TRBV15,TRBJ1-4,14,TGTGCCACCAGCAGGACAGGGGGCTCTGAAAAACTGTTTTTT,CATSRTGGSEKLFF
TRBD1,.,TRBV6-2/TRBV6-3,TRBJ1-6,16,TGTGCCAGCAGTTATTGGGACAGGAGGAAGTTTACACCCCTCCACTTT,CASSYWDRRKFTPLHF
.,many,TRBV7-2,TRBJ2-5,14,TGTGCCAGCAGCACCCGGGACGGCGAAGAGACCCAGTACTTC,CASSTRDGEETQYF
.,many,TRBV6-5,TRBJ1-1,14,TGTGCCAGCAGTTACTTCACAGGGAACACTGAAGCTTTCTTT,CASSYFTGNTEAFF
TRBD2,few,TRBV20-1,TRBJ2-7,12,TGCAGTGCTAGTGAGCGGGGGTACGAGCAGTACTTC,CSASERGYEQYF
.,.,TRBV28,TRBJ2-1,16,TGTGCCAGCAGTTCCCCTGGGCAGGGGAAATACAATGAGCAGTTCTTC,CASSSPGQGKYNEQFF
TRBD1,few,TRBV24-1,TRBJ2-4,14,TGTGCCACCGGCCCCGGACAGGGTCAAAACATTCAGTACTTC,CATGPGQGQNIQYF
.,.,TRBV10-3,TRBJ1-5,13,TGTGCCATCAGCCAGGGGTTGGCGGAGCCCCAGCATTTT,CAISQGLAEPQHF
TRBD2,many,TRBV13,TRBJ2-5,16,TGTGCCAGCAGCCCGACTGGGACTAGCGGAGAAGAGACCCAGTACTTC,CASSPTGTSGEETQYF
.,few,TRBV7-8,TRBJ2-5,14,TGTGCCAGCAGCGACCAACCGTACCAAGAGACCCAGTACTTC,CASSDQPYQETQYF
TRBD2,few,TRBV24-1,TRBJ2-1,20,TGTGCCACCAGTGATCGAAATCCCTCCCCGACTAGCCGGGCGGGAAATGAGCAGTTCTTC,CATSDRNPSPTSRAGNEQFF
.,few,TRBV7-7,TRBJ2-7,14,TGTGCCAGCAGCGCCGGCGGACTGGGCTACGAGCAGTACTTC,CASSAGGLGYEQYF
.,few,TRBV20-1,TRBJ2-7,11,TGCAGTGCTAGATGGGGTTACGAGCAGTACTTC,CSARWGYEQYF
TRBD1,few,TRBV24-1,TRBJ1-2,13,TGTGCCACCAGTGATGAAAGGGGGCGAGGCTACACCTTC,CATSDERGRGYTF
.,.,TRBV27,TRBJ2-7,14,TGTGCCAGCAGTTTAAACCCCTTTATCCACGAGCAGTACTTC,CASSLNPFIHEQYF
.,many,TRBV5-1,TRBJ2-6,17,TGCGCCAGCAGCTTGGGACAGGGAGGACCTGGGGCCAACGTCCTGACTTTC,CASSLGQGGPGANVLTF
TRBD2,many,TRBV20-1,TRBJ2-3,16,TGCAGTGCTAGGGGGCTAGCGGGGGGGCCTGCAGATACGCAGTATTTT,CSARGLAGGPADTQYF
.,.,TRBV4-1,TRBJ2-3,14,TGCGCCAGCAGCCAAGTCCAGGACGCAGATACGCAGTATTTT,CASSQVQDADTQYF
TRBD1,.,TRBV24-1,TRBJ1-5,14,TGTGCCACCGGGAGACAGGGGTCCTCGGGGCCCCAGCATTTT,CATGRQGSSGPQHF